The TCR beta chain described here comes from a study of shared clonotypes between healthy human individuals. Study-wide findings and caveats: Blood alone was sampled, and tissue repertoires likely differ. Clonotype sharing among the donors was expected to vary with sequencing depth.

There were only Caucasian adults among the donors, and all lived in Nashville, Tennessee. V dropped 2 bases and J dropped 3 bases, with 10 bases sitting between them. Germline CDR1 is MNHNS and CDR2 is SASEGT. The CDR3 length is 14 residues. Sequencing was performed with immunoSEQ multiplex PCR; in TCRdb, only in-frame clones are kept and a portion is missing. The repertoire holds millions of clones, with roughly 94% as singletons. On this clone itself: Antigen: not known. This sample also contains other DNA sequences that code for the same CDR3.

Sequenced input: naive CD4+ T cells sorted from blood. Subset described: CD45RA+ positively selected. The chain joins TRBV6-1 to TRBJ2-5; either TRBD1 or TRBD2 may fit D (5 bases each). This clonotype was sampled from a man in his late teens or twenties in good health. This CDR3 reads CASSERDREETQYF. CDR3 sequence (DNA): TGTGCCAGCAGTGAAAGGGACCGGGAAGAGACCCAGTACTTC.